This T cell receptor (beta chain) was sequenced for a study of response to subunit inactivated influenza vaccine. CDR3 size: 16 residues. Germline V gene data show CDR1 as LNHNV and CDR2 as YYDKDF (reference sequence). After removal of 2 bases from V and 3 bases from J, the junction contained 6 bases not matched to a gene. This clonotype has just a few counts. Its matching antigen is unknown. One entry per CDR3 protein results from TCRdb running MiXCR on the RT-PCR reads. The repertoire has about 500,000 distinct CDR3 sequences, roughly 13% of them found once; the top ten carry around 13%. Study-level results: Authors suggested each seasonal influenza vaccination recruits few new T cells.

This material consisted of PBMCs from blood, taken more than 35 days after vaccination. This sequence was found in a middle-aged man who received an inactivated influenza vaccine. J is TRBJ2-1 and V is TRBV15, with 8 positions matching TRBD2. The DNA for the CDR3 is TGTGCCACCAGCAGACGTCCCGGGACTAGCTACAATGAGCAGTTCTTC. Translated: CATSRRPGTSYNEQFF.